This TCR beta chain was recovered during a study of T cells in Graves' hyperthyroidism and ophthalmopathy. Overall study results and limits: In validation, the model predicted ophthalmopathy. These predictions came a median roughly 7.1 months before onset. Blood held most thyroid clonotypes expanded above 0.001 frequency.

This clonotype was seen a few times. Its antigen is not known. V was trimmed by 6 bases and J by 7 bases, leaving 13 bases between them. CDR1 and CDR2 from the germline V gene are ENHRY and SYGVKD. This CDR3 spans 13 amino acids. Using RNA transcripts as the source, TCR beta CDR3 regions were amplified. Primed by the HTBI set, a first-round RT-PCR was run on the TCR CDR3. TCRdb fed the multiplex PCR reads into MiXCR, producing one record per CDR3 protein. The table includes around 300,000 distinct CDR3 sequences, 11% to 15% detected once. Graves' hyperthyroidism qualified as stable when ophthalmopathy did not progress within 18 months. PBMCs were collected from an approximately 10 ml volume of fresh peripheral blood.

Sequenced input: blood. The sequence was collected from a woman aged 25 to 45 with Graves' hyperthyroidism. The chain joins TRBV10-3 to TRBJ2-1; TRBD1 might be the D (5 bases). The CDR3 protein is CAISRERWNEQFF. CDR3 nucleotide sequence: TGTGCCATCAGCAGGGAAAGATGGAATGAGCAGTTCTTC.